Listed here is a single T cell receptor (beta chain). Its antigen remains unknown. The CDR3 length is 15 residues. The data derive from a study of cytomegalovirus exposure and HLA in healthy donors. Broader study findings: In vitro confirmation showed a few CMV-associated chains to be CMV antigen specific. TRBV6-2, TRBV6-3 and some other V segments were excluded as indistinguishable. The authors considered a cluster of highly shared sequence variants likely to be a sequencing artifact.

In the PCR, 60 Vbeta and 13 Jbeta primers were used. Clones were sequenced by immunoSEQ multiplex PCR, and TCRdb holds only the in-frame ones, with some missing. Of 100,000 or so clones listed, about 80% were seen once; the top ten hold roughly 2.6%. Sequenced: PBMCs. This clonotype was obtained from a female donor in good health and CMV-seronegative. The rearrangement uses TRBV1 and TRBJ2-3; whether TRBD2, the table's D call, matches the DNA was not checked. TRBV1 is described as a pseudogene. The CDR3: CTSSQETSGTDTQYF. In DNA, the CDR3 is TGCACCAGCAGCCAAGAAACTAGCGGAACAGATACGCAGTATTTT.